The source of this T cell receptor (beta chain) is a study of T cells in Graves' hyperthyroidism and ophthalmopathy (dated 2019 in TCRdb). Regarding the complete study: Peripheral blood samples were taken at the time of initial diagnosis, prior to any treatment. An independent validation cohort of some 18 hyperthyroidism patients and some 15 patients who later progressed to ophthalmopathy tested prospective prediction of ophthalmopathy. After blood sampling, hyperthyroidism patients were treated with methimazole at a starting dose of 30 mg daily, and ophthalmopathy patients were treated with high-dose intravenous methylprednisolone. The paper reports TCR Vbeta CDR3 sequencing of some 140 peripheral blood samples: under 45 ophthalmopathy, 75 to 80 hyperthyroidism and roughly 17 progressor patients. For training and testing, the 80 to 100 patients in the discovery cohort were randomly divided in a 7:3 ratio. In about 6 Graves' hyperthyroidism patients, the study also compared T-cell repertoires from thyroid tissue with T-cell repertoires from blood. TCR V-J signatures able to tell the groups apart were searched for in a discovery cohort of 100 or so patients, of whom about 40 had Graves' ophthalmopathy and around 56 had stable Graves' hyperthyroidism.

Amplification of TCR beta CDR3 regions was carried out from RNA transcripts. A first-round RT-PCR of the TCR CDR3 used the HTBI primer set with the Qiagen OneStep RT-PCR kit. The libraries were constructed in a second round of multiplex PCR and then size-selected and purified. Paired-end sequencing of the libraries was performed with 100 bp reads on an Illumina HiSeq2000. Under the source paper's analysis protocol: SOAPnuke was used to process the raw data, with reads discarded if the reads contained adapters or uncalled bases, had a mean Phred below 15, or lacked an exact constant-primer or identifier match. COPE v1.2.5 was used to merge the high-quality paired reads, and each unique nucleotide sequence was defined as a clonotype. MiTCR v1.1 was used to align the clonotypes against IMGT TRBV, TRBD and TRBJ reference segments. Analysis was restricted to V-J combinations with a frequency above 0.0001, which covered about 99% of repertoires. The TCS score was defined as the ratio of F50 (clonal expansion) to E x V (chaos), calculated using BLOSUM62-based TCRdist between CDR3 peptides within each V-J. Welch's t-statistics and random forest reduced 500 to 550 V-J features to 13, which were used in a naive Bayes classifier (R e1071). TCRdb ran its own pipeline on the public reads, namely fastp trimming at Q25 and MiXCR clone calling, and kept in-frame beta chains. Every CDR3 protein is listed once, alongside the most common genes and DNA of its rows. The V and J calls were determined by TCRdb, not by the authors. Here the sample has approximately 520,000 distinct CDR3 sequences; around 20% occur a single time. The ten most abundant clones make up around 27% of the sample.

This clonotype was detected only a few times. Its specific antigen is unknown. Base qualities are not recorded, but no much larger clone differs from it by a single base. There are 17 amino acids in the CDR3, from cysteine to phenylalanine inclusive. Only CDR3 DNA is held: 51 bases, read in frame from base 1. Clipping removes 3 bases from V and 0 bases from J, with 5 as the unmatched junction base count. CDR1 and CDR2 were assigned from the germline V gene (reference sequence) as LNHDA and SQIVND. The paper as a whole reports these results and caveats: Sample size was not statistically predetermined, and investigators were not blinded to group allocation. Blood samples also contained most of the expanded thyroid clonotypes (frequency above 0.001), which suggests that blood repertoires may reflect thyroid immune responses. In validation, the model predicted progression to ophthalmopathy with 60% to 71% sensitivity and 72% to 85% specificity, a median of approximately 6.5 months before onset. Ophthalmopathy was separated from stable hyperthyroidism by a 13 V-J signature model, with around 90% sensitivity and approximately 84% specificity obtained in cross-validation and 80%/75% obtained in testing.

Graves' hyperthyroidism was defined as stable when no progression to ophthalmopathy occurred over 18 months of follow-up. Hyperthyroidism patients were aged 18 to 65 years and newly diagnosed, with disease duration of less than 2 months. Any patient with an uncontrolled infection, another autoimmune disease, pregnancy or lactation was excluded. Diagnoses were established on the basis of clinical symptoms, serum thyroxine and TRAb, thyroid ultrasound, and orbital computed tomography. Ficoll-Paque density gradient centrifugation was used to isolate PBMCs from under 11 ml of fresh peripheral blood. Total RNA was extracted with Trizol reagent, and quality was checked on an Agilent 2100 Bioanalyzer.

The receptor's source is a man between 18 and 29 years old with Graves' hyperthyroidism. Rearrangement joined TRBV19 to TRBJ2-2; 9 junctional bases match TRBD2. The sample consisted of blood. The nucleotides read TGTGCCAGTAGTATTGGGAGCGGGGGGCCGAACACCGGGGAGCTGTTTTTT. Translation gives CASSIGSGGPNTGELFF.